What follows are 30 T cell receptor beta chains derived from one specimen sequenced in a study of Graves' ophthalmopathy and Graves' hyperthyroidism. Beta-chain TCR CDR3 regions were amplified from RNA transcripts. First-round RT-PCR employed HTBI primers, with a second-round multiplex PCR after it. One entry per CDR3 protein results from TCRdb running MiXCR on the multiplex PCR reads. This sample has 200,000 to 250,000 distinct CDR3 sequences; 20% to 25% occur once, and the top ten carry roughly 42%. The sequenced material came from peripheral blood. These receptors all come from a woman in her forties or fifties with Graves' ophthalmopathy.

The rearrangement joins TRBV5-1 to TRBJ2-2, with D maybe TRBD2 (5 bases). Germline V CDR1 and CDR2: SGHRS, YFSETQ. V was pared by 4 bases and J by 3 bases, with 13 bases between. This CDR3 contains 15 residues. This CDR3 reads CASSGSAGDTGELFF. CDR3 sequence (DNA): TGCGCCAGCAGCGGCTCCGCCGGGGACACCGGGGAGCTGTTTTTT.

V and J are TRBV24-1 and TRBJ1-2; D unresolved. The ends were cut back, 5 bases at V and 4 bases at J, with 7 bases in the middle. Germline values: CDR1 KGHDR, CDR2 SFDVKD. The CDR3 has 12 amino acids. The CDR3 coding sequence is TGTGCCACCAGTGCGTTGGGCTATGGCTACACCTTC. This encodes CATSALGYGYTF.

The J gene is TRBJ2-5, the V gene TRBV10-3, with 8 bases aligning to TRBD2. The germline V gene encodes CDR1 ENHRY and CDR2 SYGVKD. V was clipped by 2 bases and J by 1 base; unmatched bases: 12. The CDR3 runs to 18 residues. The CDR3 sequence: CAISEMFAGGPGQETQYF. The CDR3 nucleotides are TGTGCCATCAGTGAGATGTTTGCGGGAGGCCCCGGCCAAGAGACCCAGTACTTC.

The V gene is TRBV28, the J gene TRBJ2-6, with D unclear. There are 14 residues in the CDR3. V lost 8 bases to trimming and J lost 2 bases, with 10 bases between them. Germline loops: CDR1 MDHEN, CDR2 SYDVKM. The CDR3 loop reads CASGDQTGANVLTF. The CDR3 coding sequence is TGTGCCAGCGGTGATCAAACTGGGGCCAACGTCCTGACTTTC.

The sample holds many counts of this clonotype. The chain recombines TRBV6-1 with TRBJ2-7; D is unresolved. There are 11 residues in the CDR3. Germline assignment: CDR1 MNHNS and CDR2 SASEGT. Trimming left V 8 bases short and J 5 bases short, with 10 bases between. In DNA, the CDR3 is TGTGCCAGCGGGGTTCTGGACGAGCAGTACTTC. This gives the protein CASGVLDEQYF.

In this sample, this clonotype turned up many times. The chain joins TRBV19 to TRBJ2-1; 7 positions match TRBD2. Looked up from germline, CDR1 is LNHDA and CDR2 is SQIVND (reference sequence). The CDR3 is 13 amino acids. Losses at the gene ends were 6 bases for V and 5 bases for J; bases not matched to a gene: 4. The CDR3, as DNA: TGTGCCAGTAGGGGAGGGCCGAACAATGAGCAGTTCTTC. It is translated as CASRGGPNNEQFF.

This clonotype was counted at least ten times. This chain uses TRBV25-1 with TRBJ2-7; D is ambiguous. Germline values: CDR1 MGHDK, CDR2 SYGVNS. Trimming removed 3 bases at V and 6 bases at J, with 15 bases between. The CDR3 covers 14 residues. The CDR3 loop is CASSEVLLSGEQYF. The CDR3 DNA is TGTGCCAGCAGTGAGGTCCTCCTCTCCGGCGAGCAGTACTTC.

This clonotype was counted a few times. This chain uses TRBV19 with TRBJ2-2, with D possibly being TRBD2 (6 bases). CDR3 size: 16 residues. V lost 4 bases and J 0 bases, leaving 12 bases between the germline ends. The germline V gene has CDR1 LNHDA and CDR2 SQIVND (reference sequence). CDR3 loop: CASSNAGSANTGELFF. CDR3 DNA sequence: TGTGCCAGTAGTAACGCGGGGAGCGCGAACACCGGGGAGCTGTTTTTT.

This clonotype was counted between two and nine times. Germline and junction disagree at one end, which may indicate a read error. V gene TRBV5-4 combines with J gene TRBJ2-5; no clear D. The CDR3 totals 13 residues. Germline V lookup: CDR1 SGHNT, CDR2 YYREEE (reference sequence). CDR3 DNA sequence: TGTGCCGGCAGCACGGGTCTTCAAGAGACCCAGTACTTC. This sequence encodes CAGSTGLQETQYF. Together with reference TRBV5-4 and TRBJ2-5, the CDR3 gives the full variable domain: ETGVTQSPTHLIKTRGQQVTLRCSSQSGHNTVSWYQQALGQGPQFIFQYYREEENGRGNFPPRFSGLQFPNYSSELNVNALELDDSALYLCAGSTGLQETQYFGPGTRLLVL.

This clonotype was counted many times. The chain combines TRBV6-2 or TRBV6-3 with TRBJ2-7, with a possible D match to TRBD2 (5 bases). Germline CDR1 reads MNHEY; CDR2 reads SVGEGT. The CDR3 is made up of 16 amino acids. Trimming removed 2 bases from V and 5 bases from J, with 19 bases in between. The CDR3 coding sequence is TGTGCCAGCAGTTACGCCCCCAGGAGGCCCGTTAACGAGCAGTACTTC. Translation: CASSYAPRRPVNEQYF.

This clonotype was detected many times. This rearrangement joins TRBV24-1 to TRBJ1-5, with D perhaps matching TRBD1 (6 bases). CDR3 length: 16 residues. V dropped 3 bases and J dropped 4 bases, with 15 bases sitting between them. Germline CDR1 is KGHDR and CDR2 is SFDVKD. The CDR3 here is CATSDNRVKENQPQHF. The CDR3 coding sequence is TGTGCCACCAGTGATAACAGGGTAAAGGAAAATCAGCCCCAGCATTTT.

This clonotype has a count of ten or more. This chain uses TRBV7-8 with TRBJ2-2, with 7 bases identical to TRBD1. Germline V gene lookup returns CDR1 SGHVS and CDR2 FQNEAQ. Trimming removed 5 bases from V and 6 bases from J; junction bases left unmatched: 12. The CDR3 has 16 amino acids. DNA of the CDR3: TGTGCCAGCAGCCCGACAGGGCCGCCTTCACCCGGGGAGCTGTTTTTT. This gives the protein CASSPTGPPSPGELFF.

The J gene is TRBJ1-4, the V gene TRBV27, with D perhaps matching TRBD1 (6 bases). Germline V gene data show CDR1 as MNHEY and CDR2 as SMNVEV (reference sequence). V was pared by 6 bases and J by 9 bases, with 17 bases between. The CDR3 spans 14 residues. CDR3 residues: CASSSGTPVQKLFF. Written as DNA, the CDR3 is TGTGCCAGCAGCTCCGGGACACCCGTTCAAAAACTGTTTTTT.

J is TRBJ2-2 and V is TRBV7-9; the D gene is possibly TRBD2 (5 bases). V dropped 8 bases and J dropped 3 bases, with 16 bases sitting between them. Germline loops: CDR1 SEHNR, CDR2 FQNEAQ (reference sequence). The CDR3 length is 15 residues. The CDR3 DNA sequence: TGTGCCAGCCCCGGGGTCCTCGGTGACACCGGGGAGCTGTTTTTT. Translation gives CASPGVLGDTGELFF.

This chain uses TRBV28 with TRBJ2-5, with 7 bases matching TRBD2. V was pared by 5 bases and J by 5 bases, with 17 bases of the junction left unmatched. The germline CDR1 and CDR2 sequences are MDHEN and SYDVKM. The CDR3 sequence is 17 residues long. The CDR3 loop is CASSLPVAGDRLETQYF. CDR3 DNA sequence: TGTGCCAGCAGTCTACCGGTGGCGGGAGATCGTCTGGAGACCCAGTACTTC.

In its sample, this clonotype was seen many times. This chain uses TRBV10-3 with TRBJ1-2, with D possibly being TRBD1 (5 bases). Trimming pared 10 bases from V and 2 bases from J, leaving 14 bases between. Per the germline V gene, CDR1 is ENHRY and CDR2 is SYGVKD. The CDR3 totals 13 residues. The CDR3 protein is CATSQELNYGYTF. In DNA, the CDR3 is TGTGCCACCTCACAGGAACTAAACTATGGCTACACCTTC.

In this sample, this clonotype turned up many times. The chain is built from TRBV7-3 and TRBJ2-5, with 10 bases aligning to TRBD2. This CDR3 is 18 amino acids long. Germline assignment: CDR1 SGHTA and CDR2 FQGTGA. V trimming: 0 bases; J trimming: 0 bases; junction bases outside the gene matches: 7. CDR3 residues: CASSLTSTSGTHQETQYF. For the CDR3, the DNA is TGTGCCAGCAGCTTAACGTCCACTAGCGGGACCCACCAAGAGACCCAGTACTTC.

This chain connects TRBV6-1 to TRBJ1-2, with D possibly being TRBD1 (6 bases). Germline CDR1 is MNHNS and CDR2 is SASEGT. The length of the CDR3 is 16 residues. The germline V and J ends were trimmed by 6 bases and 8 bases, with 25 bases remaining between them. DNA for the CDR3: TGTGCCAGCAGCGATCCCCCGGGAAGGCAGGGGCTAGGCTACACCTTC. Protein product: CASSDPPGRQGLGYTF.

This clonotype was counted ten times or more. This sequence may be a read error, since a much larger clone differs from it by one base. This chain connects TRBV20-1 to TRBJ2-5; TRBD2 matches 13 bases. The CDR3 has 14 amino acids. CDR1 and CDR2 from the germline V gene are DFQATT and SNEGSKA (reference sequence). V gave up 3 bases and J gave up 5 bases; unmatched junction bases: 3. The CDR3 sequence: CSASRTSGSETQYF. The CDR3 DNA follows: TGCAGTGCTAGTAGGACTAGCGGGAGTGAGACCCAGTACTTC.

The chain is built from TRBV12-3 or TRBV12-4 and TRBJ2-7; D unresolved. The V end lost 4 bases, the J end lost 6 bases, and 13 bases lay between the germline ends. CDR3 length: 13 amino acids. The CDR3 bases are TGTGCCAGCAGTTCACGCGCCCCGGCCGAGCAGTACTTC. Residues: CASSSRAPAEQYF.

The chain recombines TRBV11-3 with TRBJ1-1; 11 bases map to TRBD1. The V and J ends lost 5 bases and 4 bases, in that order; junction bases with no gene match: 6. The CDR3 length is 15 residues. In germline, CDR1 is SGHNT, CDR2 YENEEA. For the CDR3, the DNA is TGTGCCAGCAGCCCCAGGACAGGGGGCATCACTGAAGCTTTCTTT. Translated, it gives CASSPRTGGITEAFF.

Comments on this clonotype: A much more abundant neighbour one base away suggests this may be a read error. The chain recombines TRBV29-1 with TRBJ1-2, with D uncertain. This CDR3 is built from 11 residues. Germline values: CDR1 SQVTM, CDR2 ANQGSEA. The CDR3 DNA follows: TGCAGCATTGACTCAGGAGATGGCTACACCTTC. This gives the protein CSIDSGDGYTF.

This clonotype was found many times. The V and J genes are TRBV5-1 and TRBJ2-7; TRBD2 aligns across 8 bases. The CDR3 is 16 residues long. Per germline, CDR1 SGHRS and CDR2 YFSETQ. The ends lost 1 base at V and 2 bases at J; junction bases unmatched: 8. Here the CDR3 DNA reads TGCGCCAGCAGCTTGACCGGGGGGGCGGGTACCTACGAGCAGTACTTC. It codes for CASSLTGGAGTYEQYF.

Note on this clonotype: With a much larger clone just one base away, this may be a read error. The chain has TRBV5-8 and TRBJ1-1; D ambiguous. Trimming pared 3 bases from V and 4 bases from J, leaving 16 bases between. The germline V gene encodes CDR1 SGHTS and CDR2 YDEGEE. CDR3 size: 15 residues. CDR3 bases: TGTGCCAGCAGCTCAGAATTTTCCGTAGCCACTGAAGCTTTCTTT. Its translation: CASSSEFSVATEAFF.

The table lists this clonotype with many counts. The chain couples TRBV6-1 to TRBJ2-7; 10 positions agree with TRBD1. CDR3 length: 15 amino acids. V trimming: 7 bases; J trimming: 2 bases; junction bases outside the gene matches: 8. CDR1 is MNHNS and CDR2 is SASEGT in the germline V gene. The CDR3 coding sequence is TGTGCCAGCACCTCCCCCGGACAGGGGGCCTACGAGCAGTACTTC. It specifies CASTSPGQGAYEQYF.

There are many counts of this clonotype. The chain joins TRBV5-1 to TRBJ1-2; D ambiguous. The CDR3 loop spans 13 amino acids. From germline, CDR1 is SGHRS and CDR2 YFSETQ. V was shortened by 3 bases and J by 3 bases, with 9 bases between the two germline ends. The DNA of the CDR3 is TGCGCCAGCAGCTCGGGGATGGACTATGGCTACACCTTC. Translation gives CASSSGMDYGYTF.

The gene calls are TRBV12-3 or TRBV12-4 and TRBJ2-4; possible D gene TRBD1, 5 bases. CDR3 length: 13 amino acids. V was pared by 6 bases and J by 4 bases, with 10 bases between. The CDR3 sequence is CASSVDRKNIQYF. CDR3 DNA sequence: TGTGCCAGCAGCGTCGACAGAAAAAACATTCAGTACTTC.

This clonotype showed up many times. V and J are TRBV19 and TRBJ1-5; unclear D gene. Between the trimmed V and J ends, which lost 4 bases and 3 bases, there was a span of 7 bases. The germline V gene has CDR1 LNHDA and CDR2 SQIVND (reference sequence). This CDR3 contains 13 residues. The CDR3, as DNA: TGTGCCAGTAGTAGAGGTTTCAATCAGCCCCAGCATTTT. Protein: CASSRGFNQPQHF.

Ten or more counts support this clonotype. The chain uses TRBV2 and TRBJ2-3, with TRBD2 identical over 8 bases. Germline V gene data show CDR1 as SNHLY and CDR2 as FYNNEI. The length of the CDR3 is 15 residues. With 5 bases clipped from V and 2 bases from J, the junction kept 6 bases outside the gene matches. DNA of the CDR3: TGTGCCAGCAGTACGGGACTAGAGGTCACAGATACGCAGTATTTT. It translates to CASSTGLEVTDTQYF.

This clonotype was observed many times. The chain links TRBV20-1 to TRBJ2-5; 12 positions agree with TRBD1. The CDR3 is made up of 16 amino acids. Losses at the gene ends were 4 bases for V and 5 bases for J; bases not matched to a gene: 11. Germline values: CDR1 DFQATT, CDR2 SNEGSKA (reference sequence). The CDR3 nucleotides are TGCAGTGCTAAAGCCTCCGGGACAGGGGGCGGGGAGACCCAGTACTTC. It codes for CSAKASGTGGGETQYF.